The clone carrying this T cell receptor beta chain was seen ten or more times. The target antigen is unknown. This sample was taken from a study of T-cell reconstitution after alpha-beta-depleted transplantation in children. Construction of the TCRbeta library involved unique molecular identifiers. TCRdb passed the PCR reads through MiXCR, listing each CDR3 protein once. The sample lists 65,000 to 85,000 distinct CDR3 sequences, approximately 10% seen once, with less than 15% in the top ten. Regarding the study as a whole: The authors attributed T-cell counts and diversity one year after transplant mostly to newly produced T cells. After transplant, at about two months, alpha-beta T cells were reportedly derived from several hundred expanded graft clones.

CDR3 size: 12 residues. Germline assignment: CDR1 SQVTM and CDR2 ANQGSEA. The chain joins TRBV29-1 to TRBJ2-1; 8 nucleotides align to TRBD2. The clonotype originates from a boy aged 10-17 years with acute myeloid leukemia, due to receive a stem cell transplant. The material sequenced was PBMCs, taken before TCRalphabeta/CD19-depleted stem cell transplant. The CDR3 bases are TGCACGGGGGGGCGGGAGGATAATGAGCAGTTCTTC. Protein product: CTGGREDNEQFF.